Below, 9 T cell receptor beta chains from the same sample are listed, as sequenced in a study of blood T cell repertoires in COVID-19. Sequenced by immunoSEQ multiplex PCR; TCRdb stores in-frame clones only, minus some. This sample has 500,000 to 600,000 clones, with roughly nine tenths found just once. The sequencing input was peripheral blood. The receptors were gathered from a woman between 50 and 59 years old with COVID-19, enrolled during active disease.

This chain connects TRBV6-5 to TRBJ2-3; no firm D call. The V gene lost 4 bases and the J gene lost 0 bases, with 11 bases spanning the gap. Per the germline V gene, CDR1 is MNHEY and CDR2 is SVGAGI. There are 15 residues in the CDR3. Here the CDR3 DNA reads TGTGCCAGCAGTTTATATCCGACTAGCACAGATACGCAGTATTTT. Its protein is CASSLYPTSTDTQYF.

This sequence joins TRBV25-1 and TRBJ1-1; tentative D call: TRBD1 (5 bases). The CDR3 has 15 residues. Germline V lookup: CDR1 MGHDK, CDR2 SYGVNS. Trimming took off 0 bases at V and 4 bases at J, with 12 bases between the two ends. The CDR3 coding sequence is TGTGCCAGCAGTGAATACGGGGGGATGGGCACTGAAGCTTTCTTT. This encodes CASSEYGGMGTEAFF.

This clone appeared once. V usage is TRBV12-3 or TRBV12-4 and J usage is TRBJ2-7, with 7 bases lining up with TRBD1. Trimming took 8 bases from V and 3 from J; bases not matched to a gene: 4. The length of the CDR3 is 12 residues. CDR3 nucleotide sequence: TGTGCCAGCGGACAGGAACGCTACGAGCAGTACTTC. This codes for CASGQERYEQYF.

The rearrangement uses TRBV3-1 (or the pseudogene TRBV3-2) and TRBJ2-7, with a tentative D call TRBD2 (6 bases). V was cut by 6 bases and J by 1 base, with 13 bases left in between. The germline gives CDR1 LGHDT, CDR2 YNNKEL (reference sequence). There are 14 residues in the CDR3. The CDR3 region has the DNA TGTGCCAGCAGTATGGGGAGGCAGTCCTACGAGCAGTACTTC. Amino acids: CASSMGRQSYEQYF.

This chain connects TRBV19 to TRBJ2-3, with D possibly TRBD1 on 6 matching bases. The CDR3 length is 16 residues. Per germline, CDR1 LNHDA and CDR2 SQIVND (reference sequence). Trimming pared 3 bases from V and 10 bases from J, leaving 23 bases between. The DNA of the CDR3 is TGTGCCAGTAGTATGCTGGGGGCAAGGAGATATGACTCGCAGTATTTT. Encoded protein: CASSMLGARRYDSQYF.

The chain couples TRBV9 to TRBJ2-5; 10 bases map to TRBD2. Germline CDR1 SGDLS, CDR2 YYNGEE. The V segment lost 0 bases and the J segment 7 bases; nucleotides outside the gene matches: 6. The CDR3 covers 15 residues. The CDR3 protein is CASSVESGGAGTQYF. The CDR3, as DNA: TGTGCCAGCAGCGTAGAAAGCGGGGGGGCTGGGACCCAGTACTTC.

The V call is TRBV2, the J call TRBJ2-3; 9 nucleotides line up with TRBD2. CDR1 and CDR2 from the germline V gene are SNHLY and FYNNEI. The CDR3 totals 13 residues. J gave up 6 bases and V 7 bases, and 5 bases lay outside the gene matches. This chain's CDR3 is CASTGTSRDTQYF. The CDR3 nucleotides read TGTGCCAGCACCGGGACTAGCAGGGATACGCAGTATTTT.

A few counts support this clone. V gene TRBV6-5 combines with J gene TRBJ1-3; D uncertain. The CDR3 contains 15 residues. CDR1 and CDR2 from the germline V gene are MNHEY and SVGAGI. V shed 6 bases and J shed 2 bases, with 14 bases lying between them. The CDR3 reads CASSQPGAPGNTIYF. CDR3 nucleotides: TGTGCCAGCAGCCAGCCGGGAGCCCCTGGAAACACCATATATTTT.

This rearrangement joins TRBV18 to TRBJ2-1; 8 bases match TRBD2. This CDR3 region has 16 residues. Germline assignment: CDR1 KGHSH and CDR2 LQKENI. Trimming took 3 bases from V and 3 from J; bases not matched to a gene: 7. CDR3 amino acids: CASSPTGSGVYNEQFF. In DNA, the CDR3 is TGTGCCAGCTCACCCACCGGTAGCGGGGTCTACAATGAGCAGTTCTTC.